This T cell receptor (beta chain) is drawn from a study of identical twins. Overall study results and limits: Reduced insertions were recorded for abundant cord blood beta clonotypes, with no such pattern in memory repertoires. The presence of invariant MAIT and iNKT cells could partly confound analyses of zero-insertion sequences.

TCRdb re-called the 5' RACE reads through MiXCR, storing one row per CDR3 protein. The sample lists under 1 million distinct CDR3 sequences, roughly 12% seen once, with under 2% in the top ten. This clonotype was seen more than once but under ten times. Its antigen is undetermined. Everyone who gave samples was a healthy Caucasian. The germline V gene has CDR1 ENHRY and CDR2 SYGVKD. V lost 10 bases, J lost 4 bases, and 5 bases stayed unmatched. CDR3 size: 13 residues. This sample also appeared in a second study, on yellow fever vaccine responses in identical twins.

This TCR was sampled from a woman under 30 in good health. The rearrangement joins TRBV10-3 to TRBJ2-2; 8 bases are a match to TRBD1. Source material: PBMCs. The CDR3 here is CATRTGTTGELFF. In DNA, the CDR3 is TGTGCCACGAGGACAGGGACCACCGGGGAGCTGTTTTTT.